The T cell receptor beta chain under discussion was sequenced for a study of cytotoxic CD8 clonotypes in ibrutinib-treated CLL. TCRdb's copy holds only in-frame clones and misses some; the assay was immunoSEQ multiplex PCR. Of roughly 54,000 clones listed, around 60% are singletons. This CDR3 contains 16 residues. V lost 5 bases to trimming and J lost 2 bases, with 19 bases between them. Germline CDR1 reads MDHEN; CDR2 reads SYDVKM. The gene calls are TRBV28 and TRBJ2-7; no clear D. The source is a human donor with chronic lymphocytic leukemia. Material: PBMCs, obtained after 24 months of ibrutinib treatment. CDR3: CASSMGLWQPAYEQYF. CDR3 DNA: TGTGCCAGCAGTATGGGCCTGTGGCAGCCCGCCTACGAGCAGTACTTC.